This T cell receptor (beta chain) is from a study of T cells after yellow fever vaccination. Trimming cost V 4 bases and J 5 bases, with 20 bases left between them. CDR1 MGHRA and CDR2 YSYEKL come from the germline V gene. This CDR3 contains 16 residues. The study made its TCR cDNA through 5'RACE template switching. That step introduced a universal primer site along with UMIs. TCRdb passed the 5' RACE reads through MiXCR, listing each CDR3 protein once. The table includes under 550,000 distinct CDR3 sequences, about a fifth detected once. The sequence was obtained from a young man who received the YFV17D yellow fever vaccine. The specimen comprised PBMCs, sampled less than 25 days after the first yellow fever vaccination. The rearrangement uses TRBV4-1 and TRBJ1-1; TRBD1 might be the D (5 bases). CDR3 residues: CASSRASGTLFTEAFF. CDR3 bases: TGCGCCAGCAGCCGCGCGTCCGGGACCCTTTTTACTGAAGCTTTCTTT.